This passage covers 16 T cell receptor beta chains from one sample sequenced in a study of blood T cell repertoires in COVID-19. Sequencing was performed with immunoSEQ multiplex PCR; in TCRdb, only in-frame clones are kept and a portion is missing. Of more than 300,000 clones in the sample, roughly 87% are singletons; the top ten hold 5% to 6%. The sequenced sample consisted of PBMCs or T cells enriched from blood (not recorded which). The receptors here all came from a woman between 45 and 60 years old who had recovered from COVID-19.

The chain links TRBV29-1 to TRBJ1-2, with 12 positions matching TRBD1. Per the germline V gene, CDR1 is SQVTM and CDR2 is ANQGSEA. This CDR3 has 15 amino acids. The V gene end was trimmed by 4 bases and the J gene end by 4 bases; junction bases not matched to a gene: 7. CDR3 loop: CSVGGQGAIGYGYTF. For the CDR3, the DNA is TGCAGCGTTGGGGGACAGGGGGCGATTGGCTATGGCTACACCTTC.

This chain joins TRBV29-1 and TRBJ1-3; 7 bases match TRBD1. The J segment lost 2 bases and the V segment lost 5 bases, leaving 3 bases of the junction unmatched. The CDR3 runs to 13 residues. In germline, CDR1 is SQVTM, CDR2 ANQGSEA. CDR3 nucleotides: TGCAGCGTTTCGACAGGGCCTGGAAACACCATATATTTT. Translated, it gives CSVSTGPGNTIYF. The variable domain in full, with the rest retrieved from reference TRBV29-1 and TRBJ1-3, is SAVISQKPSRDICQRGTSLTIQCQVDSQVTMMFWYRQQPGQSLTLIATANQGSEATYESGFVIDKFPISRPNLTFSTLTVSNMSPEDSSIYLCSVSTGPGNTIYFGEGSWLTVV.

V usage is TRBV18 and J usage is TRBJ2-3; TRBD2 aligns across 10 bases. CDR1 is KGHSH, CDR2 LQKENI, per germline. The length of the CDR3 is 16 residues. V lost 3 bases and J lost 7; bases outside the gene matches: 10. Here the CDR3 reads CASSPRTSGPGNTQYF. The CDR3 DNA reads as TGTGCCAGCTCACCGCGGACTAGCGGTCCTGGGAATACGCAGTATTTT.

The chain employs TRBV15 and TRBJ2-7; perhaps TRBD1 as D (5 bases). CDR1 is LNHNV, CDR2 YYDKDF, per germline (reference sequence). Deletions cut 0 bases from V and 2 bases from J, with 11 bases between. The CDR3 length is 15 residues. DNA of the CDR3: TGTGCCACCAGCAGAGATGGGGCAGGAGCCTACGAGCAGTACTTC. Translating gives CATSRDGAGAYEQYF.

This chain connects TRBV18 to TRBJ1-2; D might be TRBD1 (6 bases). Germline V gene data show CDR1 as KGHSH and CDR2 as LQKENI. The CDR3 is made up of 13 amino acids. V was shortened by 2 bases and J by 5 bases, with 9 bases between the two germline ends. The CDR3 region is CASSPAGEYGYTF. DNA of the CDR3: TGTGCCAGCTCACCAGCAGGGGAATATGGCTACACCTTC.

The chain's CDR3 is CASSRTVQETQYF. Here the CDR3 DNA reads TGTGCCAGCAGCCGGACAGTACAAGAGACCCAGTACTTC. The chain is built from TRBV7-8 and TRBJ2-5; tentatively, D is TRBD1 (6 bases). Germline values: CDR1 SGHVS, CDR2 FQNEAQ. The CDR3 totals 13 residues. Trimming took 5 bases from V and 2 from J, leaving 9 bases between them.

The chain joins TRBV19 to TRBJ2-2, with TRBD1 identical over 9 bases. The germline gives CDR1 LNHDA, CDR2 SQIVND (reference sequence). Trimming at V came to 6 bases and at J to 6 bases, leaving 11 bases not matched to a gene. The CDR3 totals 16 residues. The CDR3 reads CASRRGGTGMAGELFF. DNA of the CDR3: TGTGCCAGTAGAAGAGGGGGGACAGGGATGGCCGGGGAGCTGTTTTTT.

CDR3 loop: CASSYSRAGLATDEQFF. The CDR3 DNA reads TGTGCCAGTAGTTATTCCCGAGCGGGACTAGCGACTGATGAGCAGTTCTTC. The V call is TRBV19, the J call TRBJ2-1, with 10 bases identical to TRBD2. The CDR3 has 17 amino acids. Unmatched junction bases numbered 15, after V lost 5 bases and J lost 8 bases. Germline V CDR1 and CDR2: LNHDA, SQIVND (reference sequence).

The chain combines TRBV10-3 with TRBJ1-2, with 9 bases matching TRBD1. V was pared by 7 bases and J by 8 bases, with 11 bases of the junction left unmatched. The CDR3 extends over 14 amino acids. Germline V gene sequence: CDR1 ENHRY, CDR2 SYGVKD. The CDR3 region has the DNA TGTGCCATCACCGGGACAGGGAAAGCGGGAGGCTACACCTTC. Translation gives CAITGTGKAGGYTF.

This rearrangement joins TRBV30 to TRBJ2-1; 12 nucleotides align to TRBD2. The ends lost 1 base at V and 6 bases at J; junction bases unmatched: 7. The germline V gene encodes CDR1 GTSNPN and CDR2 SVGIG (reference sequence). The CDR3 spans 16 residues. CDR3 nucleotide sequence: TGTGCCTGGAGTGCGCTAGCGGGGGGGAAACCCAATGAGCAGTTCTTC. Its translation: CAWSALAGGKPNEQFF.

The chain joins TRBV6-1 to TRBJ1-3; D is unclear. The CDR3 runs to 16 residues. The germline V gene has CDR1 MNHNS and CDR2 SASEGT. The V and J ends lost 2 bases and 0 bases respectively, with 11 bases between them. The CDR3 sequence is CASSEFLALSGNTIYF. CDR3 DNA sequence: TGTGCCAGCAGTGAATTTTTGGCTCTCTCTGGAAACACCATATATTTT.

This chain uses TRBV5-1 with TRBJ1-2; D may be TRBD1 (6 bases). Germline V gene lookup returns CDR1 SGHRS and CDR2 YFSETQ. The germline V and J ends were trimmed by 4 bases and 3 bases, with 10 bases remaining between them. The CDR3 contains 13 residues. CDR3 residues: CASSPQGDYGYTF. In DNA, the CDR3 is TGCGCCAGCAGCCCACAGGGTGACTATGGCTACACCTTC.

The chain uses TRBV7-3 and TRBJ1-6; D gene unclear. The V gene lost 2 bases and the J gene lost 2 bases, with 7 bases spanning the gap. Germline values: CDR1 SGHTA, CDR2 FQGTGA. The CDR3 is 15 amino acids. The CDR3 DNA sequence: TGTGCCAGCAGCTTACGGCGGGCCTATAATTCACCCCTCCACTTT. This translates into CASSLRRAYNSPLHF.

This clone was recorded once. This chain uses TRBV11-3 with TRBJ2-7; 8 nucleotides line up with TRBD2. Germline CDR1 reads SGHNT; CDR2 reads YENEEA. The trim removed 0 bases at V and 6 bases at J, leaving 4 bases unmatched. The CDR3 sequence is 14 residues long. The CDR3, as DNA: TGTGCCAGCAGCTTAGAACGGGGGGGCAGCGAGCAGTACTTC. As protein: CASSLERGGSEQYF.

In this sample, this clone turned up many times. The chain joins TRBV9 to TRBJ1-1, with D possibly being TRBD1 (6 bases). The CDR3 extends over 14 amino acids. The germline CDR1 and CDR2 sequences are SGDLS and YYNGEE. The ends were cut back, 4 bases at V and 10 bases at J, with 20 bases in the middle. CDR3 loop: CASSPGGRGEGAFF. The DNA of the CDR3 is TGTGCCAGCAGCCCCGGCGGCAGGGGAGAGGGAGCTTTCTTT.

CDR3 amino acids: CARPLFSHLVSNGVVINTEAFF. The CDR3 region has the DNA TGCGCCAGACCCCTGTTCTCACACCTAGTTTCGAACGGTGTAGTCATCAACACTGAAGCTTTCTTT. The chain carries TRBV23-1 and TRBJ1-1; D ambiguous. TRBV23-1 is treated as an ORF (open reading frame) with a function not yet certain. This CDR3 region has 22 residues. The V end was cut by 9 bases, the J end by 2 bases, with 40 bases between.